Each of the 22 T cell receptor beta chains below was sequenced from the same sample in a study of beta chain features in type 1 diabetes. cDNA synthesis used the whole RNA isolate, giving expressed TCRB sequences. Sequenced by immunoSEQ multiplex PCR; TCRdb stores in-frame clones only, minus some. Here the sample spans around 450,000 clones, approximately 10% being singletons. The sequencing sample was made of naive CD4+ T cells from blood. These receptors all come from a woman aged 18-29 years in good health.

The rearrangement uses TRBV7-9 and TRBJ1-1, with D possibly matching TRBD1 (6 bases). The CDR3 consists of 12 residues. Germline V gene sequence: CDR1 SEHNR, CDR2 FQNEAQ (reference sequence). Trimming removed 4 bases from V and 10 bases from J, with 13 bases in between. CDR3 nucleotides: TGTGCCAGCAGCTCCGGACAGCGGAGAGCTTTCTTT. Its translation is CASSSGQRRAFF.

The CDR3 loop is CASSEGNTDTQYF. The CDR3 DNA reads as TGTGCCAGCAGCGAAGGAAACACAGATACGCAGTATTTT. The rearrangement uses TRBV7-2 and TRBJ2-3; no clear D gene. There are 13 residues in the CDR3. The germline V gene has CDR1 SGHTA and CDR2 FQGNSA. Trimming took 5 bases from V and 2 from J, leaving 8 bases between them.

The chain links TRBV4-1 to TRBJ2-5; no clear D. The CDR3 sequence is 15 residues long. The V and J ends lost 4 bases and 2 bases respectively, with 14 bases between them. CDR1 and CDR2 from the germline V gene are MGHRA and YSYEKL. The CDR3 nucleotides read TGCGCCAGCAGCCGTTCCGGTGTGGGGCAAGAGACCCAGTACTTC. This codes for CASSRSGVGQETQYF.

This clone was seen only a few times. The chain recombines TRBV11-2 with TRBJ2-6, with unresolved D. V shed 1 base and J shed 4 bases, with 5 bases lying between them. The CDR3 runs 14 residues. Looked up from germline, CDR1 is SGHAT and CDR2 is FQNNGV. The CDR3 sequence is CASSLAPGANVLTF. CDR3 coding DNA: TGTGCCAGCAGCTTAGCGCCCGGGGCCAACGTCCTGACTTTC.

This clone has just one count. The V gene is TRBV27, the J gene TRBJ2-6; 8 positions match TRBD1. The germline gives CDR1 MNHEY, CDR2 SMNVEV (reference sequence). This CDR3 is built from 18 residues. J lost 0 bases, V lost 5 bases, and 9 bases had no gene match. The CDR3: CASSPRTGQISGANVLTF. The CDR3 bases are TGTGCCAGCAGTCCCCGGACAGGGCAGATCTCTGGGGCCAACGTCCTGACTTTC. Together with reference TRBV27 and TRBJ2-6, the CDR3 gives the full variable domain: EAQVTQNPRYLITVTGKKLTVTCSQNMNHEYMSWYRQDPGLGLRQIYYSMNVEVTDKGDVPEGYKVSRKEKRNFPLILESPSPNQTSLYFCASSPRTGQISGANVLTFGAGSRLTVL.

V gene TRBV19 combines with J gene TRBJ2-2; 8 bases are shared with TRBD1. The CDR3 is made up of 14 amino acids. V shed 7 bases and J 8 bases; nucleotides not matched to a gene: 9. The V gene's germline CDR1 is LNHDA and CDR2 SQIVND (reference sequence). The CDR3 DNA reads as TGTGCCAGTATGGGGGACAGGCTCAATGGGGAGCTGTTTTTT. Translating gives CASMGDRLNGELFF. Full variable domain (remainder filled in from reference TRBV19 and TRBJ2-2): DGGITQSPKYLFRKEGQNVTLSCEQNLNHDAMYWYRQDPGQGLRLIYYSQIVNDFQKGDIAEGYSVSREKKESFPLTVTSAQKNPTAFYLCASMGDRLNGELFFGEGSRLTVL.

The V and J genes are TRBV5-1 and TRBJ1-5; TRBD1 might be the D (5 bases). From germline, CDR1 is SGHRS and CDR2 YFSETQ. There are 15 residues in the CDR3. Trimming removed 0 bases from V and 0 bases from J, with 7 bases in between. Here the CDR3 reads CASSLGQTSNQPQHF. DNA of the CDR3: TGCGCCAGCAGCTTGGGACAGACTAGCAATCAGCCCCAGCATTTT.

This clone was detected only a few times. CDR3: CASSPGGGSETQYF. CDR3 nucleotides: TGCGCCAGCTCCCCAGGTGGCGGTTCGGAGACCCAGTACTTC. The J gene is TRBJ2-5, the V gene TRBV4-3; D is uncertain. V dropped 8 bases and J dropped 5 bases, with 18 bases sitting between them. In germline, CDR1 is LGHNA, CDR2 YSLEER. This CDR3 has 14 amino acids.

The V gene is TRBV2, the J gene TRBJ2-3, with 7 bases identical to TRBD2. V trimming: 7 bases; J trimming: 2 bases; junction bases outside the gene matches: 6. The CDR3 has 14 amino acids. Germline-derived CDR1 and CDR2 are SNHLY and FYNNEI. This CDR3 reads CASNRLADTDTQYF. Here the CDR3 DNA reads TGTGCCAGCAACAGGCTAGCGGACACAGATACGCAGTATTTT.

A few counts support this clone. V is TRBV10-3 and J is TRBJ2-5, with D possibly TRBD2 on 5 matching bases. Germline CDR1 is ENHRY and CDR2 is SYGVKD. CDR3 length: 12 amino acids. Trimming left V 6 bases short and J 2 bases short, with 7 bases between. The CDR3: CAISRDQETQYF. The CDR3 DNA reads as TGTGCCATCAGCCGGGATCAAGAGACCCAGTACTTC.

The chain has TRBV5-1 and TRBJ2-1, with 9 bases that match TRBD2. CDR3 length: 16 amino acids. The V gene end was trimmed by 0 bases and the J gene end by 6 bases; junction bases not matched to a gene: 7. Germline CDR1 is SGHRS and CDR2 is YFSETQ. The CDR3 spells CASSLVAGVPGNEQFF. DNA for the CDR3: TGCGCCAGCAGCTTGGTAGCGGGGGTCCCAGGCAATGAGCAGTTCTTC.

This clone was detected a few times. The J gene is TRBJ1-1, the V gene TRBV5-6; TRBD1 matches 9 bases. V lost 4 bases, J lost 7 bases, and 5 bases stayed unmatched. The CDR3 spans 13 residues. CDR1 is SGHDT and CDR2 is YYEEEE in the germline V gene. In nucleotides, the CDR3 is TGTGCCAGCAGCGGCACAGGGGGCGGTGAAGCTTTCTTT. Protein product: CASSGTGGGEAFF.

The chain combines TRBV7-9 with TRBJ1-4; no clear D gene. The CDR3 covers 13 residues. The germline V gene encodes CDR1 SEHNR and CDR2 FQNEAQ (reference sequence). Trimming took off 4 bases at V and 10 bases at J, with 13 bases between the two ends. The CDR3 bases are TGTGCCAGCAGCTCCCAACCAGAGGGAAAACTGTTTTTT. Amino acid sequence: CASSSQPEGKLFF.

V gene TRBV5-1 combines with J gene TRBJ1-2; D is unclear. V shed 0 bases and J shed 4 bases, with 10 bases lying between them. Germline V lookup: CDR1 SGHRS, CDR2 YFSETQ. The CDR3 is made up of 14 amino acids. This chain's CDR3 is CASSLATLGYGYTF. For the CDR3, the DNA is TGCGCCAGCAGCTTGGCCACCCTCGGCTATGGCTACACCTTC.

A note on this clone: One end of the junction does not line up with germline, which may come from a read error. The V and J genes are TRBV9 and TRBJ2-5, with 8 bases matching TRBD1. This CDR3 has 16 amino acids. Germline loops: CDR1 SGDLS, CDR2 YYNGEE. The CDR3: CASSVVGLTGEEPQYF. CDR3 bases: TGTGCCAGCAGCGTAGTAGGACTGACAGGGGAAGAGCCCCAGTACTTC.

V usage is TRBV27 and J usage is TRBJ2-5, with 7 positions matching TRBD1. The germline V gene encodes CDR1 MNHEY and CDR2 SMNVEV (reference sequence). With V trimmed by 2 bases and J by 2 bases, 11 bases remained unmatched. This CDR3 is built from 17 residues. The CDR3 DNA reads TGTGCCAGCAGTTTACACGGGACAGCTAGCTATCAAGAGACCCAGTACTTC. Residues: CASSLHGTASYQETQYF.

The chain combines TRBV6-5 with TRBJ2-5; D is uncertain. The length of the CDR3 is 15 residues. Germline V gene data show CDR1 as MNHEY and CDR2 as SVGAGI. Trimming took 0 bases from V and 2 from J, leaving 10 bases between them. The DNA of the CDR3 is TGTGCCAGCAGTTACTCGTGGGCAGGACAAGAGACCCAGTACTTC. This gives the protein CASSYSWAGQETQYF.

The V gene is TRBV7-3, the J gene TRBJ2-1; tentatively, D is TRBD2 (6 bases). The germline V gene encodes CDR1 SGHTA and CDR2 FQGTGA. The CDR3 runs 16 residues. Trimming took off 3 bases at V and 7 bases at J, with 19 bases between the two ends. DNA of the CDR3: TGTGCCAGCAGCTTCGGTCCGTTAGCGGAGGGGAATGAGCAGTTCTTC. This translates into CASSFGPLAEGNEQFF.

This clone appeared a few times. CDR3 sequence reads: CAISEGQGAVYTEAFF. For the CDR3, the DNA is TGTGCCATCAGTGAGGGACAGGGGGCAGTGTACACTGAAGCTTTCTTT. This chain links TRBV10-3 with TRBJ1-1; 11 nucleotides line up with TRBD1. The CDR3 runs to 16 residues. In germline, CDR1 is ENHRY, CDR2 SYGVKD. Trimming took 2 bases from V and 3 from J; bases not matched to a gene: 5.

This sequence joins TRBV6-1 and TRBJ2-7; no reliable D call. Germline-derived CDR1 and CDR2 are MNHNS and SASEGT. The length of the CDR3 is 14 residues. Between the trimmed V and J ends, which lost 3 bases and 1 base, there was a span of 10 bases. The CDR3 loop is CASSDRRPSYEQYV. In nucleotides, the CDR3 is TGTGCCAGCAGTGACAGGCGACCTTCCTACGAGCAGTACGTC.

The rearrangement links TRBV2 to TRBJ1-1, with D perhaps matching TRBD1 (5 bases). In germline, CDR1 is SNHLY, CDR2 FYNNEI. The CDR3 contains 15 residues. The V gene lost 1 base and the J gene lost 4 bases, with 13 bases spanning the gap. DNA of the CDR3: TGTGCCAGCAGTGAAGGCGCGGTGACAGCCACTGAAGCTTTCTTT. This encodes CASSEGAVTATEAFF.

This clone came up a few times. This rearrangement joins TRBV14 to TRBJ2-7; possible D gene TRBD2, 6 bases. The germline V and J ends were trimmed by 4 bases and 4 bases, with 14 bases remaining between them. The CDR3 runs to 14 residues. The germline V gene has CDR1 SGHDN and CDR2 FVKESK. The CDR3 here is CASSLSGLYYEQYF. The CDR3 bases are TGTGCCAGCAGCCTTTCGGGACTCTATTACGAGCAGTACTTC.